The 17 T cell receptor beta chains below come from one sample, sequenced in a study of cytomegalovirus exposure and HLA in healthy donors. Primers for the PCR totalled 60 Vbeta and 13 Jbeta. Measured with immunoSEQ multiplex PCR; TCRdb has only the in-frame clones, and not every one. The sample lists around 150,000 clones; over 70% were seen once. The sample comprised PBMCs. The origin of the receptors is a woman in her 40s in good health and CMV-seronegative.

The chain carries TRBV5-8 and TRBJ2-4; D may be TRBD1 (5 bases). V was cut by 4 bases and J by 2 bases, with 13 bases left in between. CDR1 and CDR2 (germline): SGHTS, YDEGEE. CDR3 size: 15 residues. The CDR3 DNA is TGTGCCAGCAGCGCCCAGGGTGGCCCCAAAAACATTCAGTACTTC. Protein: CASSAQGGPKNIQYF.

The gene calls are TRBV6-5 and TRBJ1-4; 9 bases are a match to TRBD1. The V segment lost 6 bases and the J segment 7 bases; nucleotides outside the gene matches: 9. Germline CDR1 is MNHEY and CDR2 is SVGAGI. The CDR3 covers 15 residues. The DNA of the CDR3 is TGTGCCAGCAGGTCCGGGGGACAGGGTATTGAAAAACTGTTTTTT. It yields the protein CASRSGGQGIEKLFF.

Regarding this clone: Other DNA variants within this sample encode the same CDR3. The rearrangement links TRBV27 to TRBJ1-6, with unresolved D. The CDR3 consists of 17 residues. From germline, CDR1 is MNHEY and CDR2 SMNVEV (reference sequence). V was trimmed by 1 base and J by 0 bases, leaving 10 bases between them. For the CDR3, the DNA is TGTGCCAGCAGTTTATATTCCCGGAGCTCCTATAATTCACCCCTCCACTTT. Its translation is CASSLYSRSSYNSPLHF.

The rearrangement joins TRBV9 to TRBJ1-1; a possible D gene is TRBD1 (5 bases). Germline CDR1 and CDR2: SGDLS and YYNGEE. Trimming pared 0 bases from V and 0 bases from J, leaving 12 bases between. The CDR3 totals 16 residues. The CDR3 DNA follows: TGTGCCAGCAGCGTAGGGTGGGGGGACGTGAACACTGAAGCTTTCTTT. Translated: CASSVGWGDVNTEAFF.

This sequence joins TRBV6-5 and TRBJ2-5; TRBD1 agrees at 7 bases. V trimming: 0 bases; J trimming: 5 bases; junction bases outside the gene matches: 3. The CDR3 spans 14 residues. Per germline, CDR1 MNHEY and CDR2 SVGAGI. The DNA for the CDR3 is TGTGCCAGCAGTTACTCGATAGGGGGCGAGACCCAGTACTTC. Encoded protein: CASSYSIGGETQYF.

The CDR3, as DNA: TGTGCCAGCAGCTTGGCTGGTGGAGACGAGCAGTACTTC. Encoded protein: CASSLAGGDEQYF. The chain uses TRBV5-4 and TRBJ2-7; D not certain. The V end lost 0 bases, the J end lost 5 bases, and 9 bases lay between the germline ends. CDR3 size: 13 residues. Germline CDR1 reads SGHNT; CDR2 reads YYREEE (reference sequence).

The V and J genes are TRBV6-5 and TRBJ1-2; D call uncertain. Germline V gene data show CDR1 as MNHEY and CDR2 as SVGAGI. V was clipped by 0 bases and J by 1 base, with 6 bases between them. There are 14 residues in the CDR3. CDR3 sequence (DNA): TGTGCCAGCAGTTACTCCCGGGGTAACTATGGCTACACCTTC. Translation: CASSYSRGNYGYTF.

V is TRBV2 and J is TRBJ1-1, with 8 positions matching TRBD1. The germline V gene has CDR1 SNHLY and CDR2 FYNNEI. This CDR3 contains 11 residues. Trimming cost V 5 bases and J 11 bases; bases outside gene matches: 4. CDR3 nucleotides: TGTGCCAGCAGTCCACAGGGGGTGGCTTTCTTT. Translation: CASSPQGVAFF.

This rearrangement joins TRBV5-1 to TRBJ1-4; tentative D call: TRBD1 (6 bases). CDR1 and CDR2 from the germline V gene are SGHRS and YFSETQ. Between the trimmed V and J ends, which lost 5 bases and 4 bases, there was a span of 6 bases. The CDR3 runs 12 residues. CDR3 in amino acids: CASRQGNEKLFF. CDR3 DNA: TGCGCCAGCAGACAGGGTAATGAAAAACTGTTTTTT.

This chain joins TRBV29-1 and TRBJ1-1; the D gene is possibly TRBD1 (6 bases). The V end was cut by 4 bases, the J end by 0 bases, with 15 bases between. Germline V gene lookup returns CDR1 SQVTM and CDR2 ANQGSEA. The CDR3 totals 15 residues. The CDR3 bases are TGCAGCGTTGTGATAGGGGGAGTGATGAACACTGAAGCTTTCTTT. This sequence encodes CSVVIGGVMNTEAFF.

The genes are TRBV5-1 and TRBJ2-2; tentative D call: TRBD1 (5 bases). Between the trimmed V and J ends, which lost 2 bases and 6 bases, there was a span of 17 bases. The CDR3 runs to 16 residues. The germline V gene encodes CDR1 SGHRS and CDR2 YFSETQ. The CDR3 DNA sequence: TGCGCCAGCAGCTTTAGGGGCGGTTCAGGCCCCGGGGAGCTGTTTTTT. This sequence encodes CASSFRGGSGPGELFF. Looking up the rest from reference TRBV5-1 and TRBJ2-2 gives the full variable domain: KAGVTQTPRYLIKTRGQQVTLSCSPISGHRSVSWYQQTPGQGLQFLFEYFSETQRNKGNFPGRFSGRQFSNSRSEMNVSTLELGDSALYLCASSFRGGSGPGELFFGEGSRLTVL.

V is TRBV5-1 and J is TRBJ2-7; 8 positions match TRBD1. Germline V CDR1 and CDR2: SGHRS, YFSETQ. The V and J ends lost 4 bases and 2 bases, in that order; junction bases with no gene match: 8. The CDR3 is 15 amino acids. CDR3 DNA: TGCGCCAGCAGCCCGGGACAGGCCGCTCCCTACGAGCAGTACTTC. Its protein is CASSPGQAAPYEQYF. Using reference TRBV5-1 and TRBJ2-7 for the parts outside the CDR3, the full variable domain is KAGVTQTPRYLIKTRGQQVTLSCSPISGHRSVSWYQQTPGQGLQFLFEYFSETQRNKGNFPGRFSGRQFSNSRSEMNVSTLELGDSALYLCASSPGQAAPYEQYFGPGTRLTVT.

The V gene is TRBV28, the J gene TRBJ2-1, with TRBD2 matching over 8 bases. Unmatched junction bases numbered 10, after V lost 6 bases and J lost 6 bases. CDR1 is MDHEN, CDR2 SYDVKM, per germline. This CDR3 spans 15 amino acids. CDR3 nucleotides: TGTGCCAGCAGGGAGCGGGGGCCCTTTTCCAATGAGCAGTTCTTC. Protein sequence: CASRERGPFSNEQFF.

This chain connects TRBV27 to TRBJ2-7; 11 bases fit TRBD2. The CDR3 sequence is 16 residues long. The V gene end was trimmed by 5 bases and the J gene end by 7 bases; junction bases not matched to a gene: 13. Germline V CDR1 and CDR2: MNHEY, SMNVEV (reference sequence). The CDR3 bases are TGTGCCAGCAGTCACCGGAGTAGCGGGGGGGCCGGGGAGCAGTACTTC. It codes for CASSHRSSGGAGEQYF.

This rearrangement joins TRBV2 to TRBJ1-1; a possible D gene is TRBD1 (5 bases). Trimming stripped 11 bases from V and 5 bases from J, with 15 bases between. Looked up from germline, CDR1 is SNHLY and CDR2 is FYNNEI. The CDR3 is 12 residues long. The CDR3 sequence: CAVGQGWTEAFF. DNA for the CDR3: TGTGCCGTCGGCCAGGGATGGACTGAAGCTTTCTTT.

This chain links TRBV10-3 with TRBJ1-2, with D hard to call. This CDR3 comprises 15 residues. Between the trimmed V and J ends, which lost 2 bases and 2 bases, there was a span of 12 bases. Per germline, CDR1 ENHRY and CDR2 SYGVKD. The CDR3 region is CAISERSLSNYGYTF. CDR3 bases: TGTGCCATCAGTGAGAGGAGCCTCTCAAACTATGGCTACACCTTC.

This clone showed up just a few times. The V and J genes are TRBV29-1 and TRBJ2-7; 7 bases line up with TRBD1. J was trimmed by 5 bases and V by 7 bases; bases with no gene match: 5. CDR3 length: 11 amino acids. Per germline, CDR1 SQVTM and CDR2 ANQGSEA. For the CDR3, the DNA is TGCAGCGCCCTGACAGGGCACGAGCAGTACTTC. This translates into CSALTGHEQYF.